This T cell receptor beta chain was found in a study of blood T cell repertoires in COVID-19. Study-wide context: In each case, the material was cDNA or gDNA derived from T cells, B-cell-depleted T cells, or PBMCs.

Only in-frame clones appear in the TCRdb table, and some are missing; sequencing was by immunoSEQ multiplex PCR. The data contain 150,000 to 200,000 clones, roughly 83% of them seen just once; the ten biggest clones take up roughly 9.2%. The CDR3 runs to 14 residues. After removal of 7 bases from V and 6 bases from J, the junction contained 7 bases not matched to a gene. Germline lookup yields CDR1 MNHEY and CDR2 SVGAGI. This clone was seen a single time. Material for sequencing was peripheral blood. This chain connects TRBV6-5 to TRBJ1-5, with TRBD1 matching 9 bases. This TCR was sampled from a woman over 75 with active or convalescent COVID-19. CDR3 DNA sequence: TGTGCCAGCAACCGACAGGGGGATGGTCAGCCCCAGCATTTT. Amino acid sequence: CASNRQGDGQPQHF.